One sample yielded the 32 T cell receptor beta chains listed below, sequenced in a study of control samples from healthy donors and cancer patients. Measured with immunoSEQ multiplex PCR; TCRdb has only the in-frame clones, and not every one. Found here are approximately 140,000 clones, over 85% of them singletons; the top ten hold 5.8%. The sequencing sample was made of blood. Receptors were obtained from a man between 18 and 35 years old in good health.

The chain recombines TRBV30 with TRBJ1-5; D not resolved. V dropped 4 bases and J dropped 7 bases, with 14 bases sitting between them. Germline V gene lookup returns CDR1 GTSNPN and CDR2 SVGIG (reference sequence). The CDR3 extends over 13 amino acids. The CDR3 is CAWTIGVNQPQHF. The CDR3 DNA reads TGTGCCTGGACTATCGGGGTTAACCAGCCCCAGCATTTT. The full variable domain, in which reference TRBV30 and TRBJ1-5 provide the parts outside the CDR3, is SQTIHQWPATLVQPVGSPLSLECTVEGTSNPNLYWYRQAAGRGLQLLFYSVGIGQISSEVPQNLSASRPQDRQFILSSKKLLLSDSGFYLCAWTIGVNQPQHFGDGTRLSIL.

This clone showed up just a few times. The chain links TRBV2 to TRBJ1-6, with 7 positions matching TRBD1. There are 15 residues in the CDR3. Per germline, CDR1 SNHLY and CDR2 FYNNEI. J gave up 12 bases and V 0 bases, and 8 bases lay outside the gene matches. In DNA form, the CDR3 reads TGTGCCAGCAGTGAAGCGATGAGGGGGCCGCTACCCCTCCACTTT. Translated: CASSEAMRGPLPLHF. Full variable domain (outside the CDR3, taken from reference TRBV2 and TRBJ1-6): EPEVTQTPSHQVTQMGQEVILRCVPISNHLYFYWYRQILGQKVEFLVSFYNNEISEKSEIFDDQFSVERPDGSNFTLKIRSTKLEDSAMYFCASSEAMRGPLPLHFGNGTRLTVT.

The V and J genes are TRBV2 and TRBJ1-2; D ambiguous. V was clipped by 0 bases and J by 4 bases, with 9 bases between them. There are 14 residues in the CDR3. Germline lookup yields CDR1 SNHLY and CDR2 FYNNEI. The CDR3 DNA sequence: TGTGCCAGCAGTGAAGCGCTAGGGTTCTATGGCTACACCTTC. This gives the protein CASSEALGFYGYTF.

The V call is TRBV6-5, the J call TRBJ1-1; weak D call: TRBD1 (5 bases). The CDR3 spans 16 residues. Germline CDR1 and CDR2: MNHEY and SVGAGI. Trimming pared 2 bases from V and 14 bases from J, leaving 27 bases between. Written as DNA, the CDR3 is TGTGCCAGCAGTTACGGGGCCTGGGACGATCGTGGGCTGAGGTTCTTT. This codes for CASSYGAWDDRGLRFF.

J is TRBJ1-3 and V is TRBV9; D is uncertain. The V gene's germline CDR1 is SGDLS and CDR2 YYNGEE. V lost 3 bases and J 2 bases, leaving 12 bases between the germline ends. The CDR3 is 15 amino acids. The CDR3 nucleotides are TGTGCCAGCAGCGCGGACTCAAGCACTGGAAACACCATATATTTT. This translates into CASSADSSTGNTIYF.

The chain recombines TRBV6-5 with TRBJ1-5; D remains unclear. Germline V CDR1 and CDR2: MNHEY, SVGAGI. Trimming shortened V by 5 bases and J by 1 base, and 12 bases separated the two germline ends. This CDR3 spans 15 amino acids. CDR3 in amino acids: CASSLHGPSNQPQHF. The CDR3 DNA reads TGTGCCAGCAGTCTCCACGGGCCAAGCAATCAGCCCCAGCATTTT.

V is TRBV13 and J is TRBJ2-7; D is perhaps TRBD1 (6 bases). The germline V and J ends were trimmed by 5 bases and 3 bases, with 23 bases remaining between them. Germline values: CDR1 PRHDT, CDR2 FYEKMQ (reference sequence). This CDR3 is 17 amino acids long. The CDR3: CASSEKPNRVQFYEQYF. The DNA of the CDR3 is TGTGCCAGCAGCGAAAAACCTAACAGGGTCCAGTTCTACGAGCAGTACTTC.

CDR3 protein: CASSLDTQPQHF. The CDR3 nucleotides read TGTGCCAGCAGCTTAGATACTCAGCCCCAGCATTTT. V is TRBV7-9 and J is TRBJ1-5; D is ambiguous. Trimming took 1 base from V and 6 from J, leaving 4 bases between them. Germline values: CDR1 SEHNR, CDR2 FQNEAQ (reference sequence). The CDR3 loop spans 12 amino acids.

The rearrangement joins TRBV7-6 to TRBJ1-2; the D gene is possibly TRBD1 (5 bases). Trimming removed 5 bases from V and 4 bases from J, with 11 bases in between. The CDR3 totals 13 residues. Germline CDR1 reads SGHVS; CDR2 reads FNYEAQ. CDR3 region: CASSPSTAYGYTF. As DNA, the CDR3 is TGTGCCAGCAGCCCATCGACAGCCTATGGCTACACCTTC.

The chain uses TRBV4-1 and TRBJ1-2, with TRBD1 matching 7 bases. This CDR3 region has 17 residues. Unmatched junction bases numbered 13, after V lost 4 bases and J lost 2 bases. Germline V gives CDR1 MGHRA, CDR2 YSYEKL. The CDR3 region is CASSPPWTGRGNYGYTF. The CDR3 nucleotides are TGCGCCAGCAGCCCTCCATGGACAGGACGGGGGAACTATGGCTACACCTTC.

This clone occurred once. V usage is TRBV29-1 and J usage is TRBJ2-1; 7 nucleotides line up with TRBD1. V was pared by 7 bases and J by 2 bases, with 5 bases of the junction left unmatched. This CDR3 has 13 amino acids. Germline V gene lookup returns CDR1 SQVTM and CDR2 ANQGSEA. The CDR3 DNA is TGCAGCGCCGGACAGGAACCCTACAATGAGCAGTTCTTC. It yields the protein CSAGQEPYNEQFF.

A word on this clone: Other nucleotide sequences in the sample specify the same CDR3. The chain recombines TRBV27 with TRBJ2-7; 7 nucleotides agree with TRBD1. Germline V gene lookup returns CDR1 MNHEY and CDR2 SMNVEV (reference sequence). CDR3 length: 14 residues. The junction had 7 bases not matched to a gene; V was cut back by 5 bases and J by 3 bases. CDR3 sequence reads: CASSPGTGVYEQYF. CDR3 sequence (DNA): TGTGCCAGCAGTCCTGGTACAGGGGTCTACGAGCAGTACTTC.

This clone was counted a single time. V is TRBV29-1 and J is TRBJ1-2, with D perhaps matching TRBD1 (5 bases). Trimming cost V 2 bases and J 6 bases, with 13 bases left between them. Per germline, CDR1 SQVTM and CDR2 ANQGSEA. There are 13 residues in the CDR3. The CDR3 spells CSVESAGWDGYTF. The CDR3 DNA reads TGCAGCGTTGAATCGGCAGGGTGGGATGGCTACACCTTC. Looking up the rest from reference TRBV29-1 and TRBJ1-2 gives the full variable domain: SAVISQKPSRDICQRGTSLTIQCQVDSQVTMMFWYRQQPGQSLTLIATANQGSEATYESGFVIDKFPISRPNLTFSTLTVSNMSPEDSSIYLCSVESAGWDGYTFGSGTRLTVV.

CDR3 DNA sequence: TGTGCCACCGATTCAGGGCTGAACACTGAAGCTTTCTTT. The encoded protein is CATDSGLNTEAFF. This chain uses TRBV28 with TRBJ1-1; TRBD1 might be the D (5 bases). Trimming pared 10 bases from V and 0 bases from J, leaving 12 bases between. This CDR3 has 13 amino acids. Germline CDR1 is MDHEN and CDR2 is SYDVKM.

This clone was seen just once. The chain joins TRBV29-1 to TRBJ1-5; possible D gene TRBD1, 5 bases. The germline V gene encodes CDR1 SQVTM and CDR2 ANQGSEA. Trimming removed 0 bases at V and 10 bases at J, with 13 bases between. The CDR3 contains 13 residues. CDR3 in DNA: TGCAGCGTTGAAGACAGGGAGGGTGACCCCCAGCATTTT. The encoded protein is CSVEDREGDPQHF.

V gene TRBV5-1 combines with J gene TRBJ2-1; possibly TRBD1 or TRBD2 for D (5 bases each). The germline gives CDR1 SGHRS, CDR2 YFSETQ. Trimming took 0 bases from V and 2 from J, leaving 18 bases between them. The CDR3 totals 18 residues. The CDR3 coding sequence is TGCGCCAGCAGCTTGGGATGGGGGACCGCCCCTCCCTACAATGAGCAGTTCTTC. Encoded protein: CASSLGWGTAPPYNEQFF.

The chain is built from TRBV9 and TRBJ1-2; TRBD1 might be the D (6 bases). V dropped 0 bases and J dropped 4 bases, with 10 bases sitting between them. This CDR3 contains 14 residues. Germline loops: CDR1 SGDLS, CDR2 YYNGEE. CDR3 DNA: TGTGCCAGCAGCGTAGGGGGGCAGCTCTATGGCTACACCTTC. It is translated as CASSVGGQLYGYTF.

V is TRBV9 and J is TRBJ2-2; the D gene is possibly TRBD2 (6 bases). CDR3 length: 15 amino acids. Trimming pared 3 bases from V and 4 bases from J, leaving 13 bases between. Germline V gene sequence: CDR1 SGDLS, CDR2 YYNGEE. Here the CDR3 DNA reads TGTGCCAGCAGCGCCGTGGAGGGGTTCACCGGGGAGCTGTTTTTT. It yields the protein CASSAVEGFTGELFF.

The gene calls are TRBV6-5 and TRBJ1-5; a possible D gene is TRBD1 (5 bases). Germline CDR1 reads MNHEY; CDR2 reads SVGAGI. The CDR3 has 14 amino acids. The V end lost 2 bases, the J end lost 3 bases, and 8 bases lay between the germline ends. The CDR3 DNA reads as TGTGCCAGCAGTTACGACAGCTACAATCAGCCCCAGCATTTT. This encodes CASSYDSYNQPQHF.

The chain combines TRBV19 with TRBJ2-7; 7 bases align to TRBD1. The CDR3 length is 14 residues. Looked up from germline, CDR1 is LNHDA and CDR2 is SQIVND (reference sequence). The J segment lost 2 bases and the V segment lost 7 bases, leaving 8 bases of the junction unmatched. In DNA, the CDR3 is TGTGCCAGTACCAGACAGGGTCGACCCTACGAGCAGTACTTC. Translation gives CASTRQGRPYEQYF.

This chain links TRBV3-1 (or the pseudogene TRBV3-2) with TRBJ2-3; 11 nucleotides match TRBD2. In germline, CDR1 is LGHDT, CDR2 YNNKEL (reference sequence). V shed 4 bases, J shed 0 bases, and the junction held 12 bases outside the gene matches. The CDR3 extends over 19 amino acids. The CDR3 region has the DNA TGTGCCAGCAGCCGCGTTAGCGGGGGGGCGGTAATCAGCACAGATACGCAGTATTTT. This gives the protein CASSRVSGGAVISTDTQYF.

V is TRBV10-3 and J is TRBJ2-6, with 7 bases that match TRBD2. Germline CDR1 is ENHRY and CDR2 is SYGVKD. The CDR3 is made up of 15 amino acids. V shed 11 bases and J 2 bases; nucleotides not matched to a gene: 9. CDR3 loop: CALRSAGAGANVLTF. CDR3 bases: TGTGCCCTCCGCTCGGCGGGGGCTGGGGCCAACGTCCTGACTTTC.

The V gene is TRBV6-4, the J gene TRBJ2-1; D may be TRBD2 (6 bases). The germline V and J ends were trimmed by 2 bases and 8 bases, with 16 bases remaining between them. Looked up from germline, CDR1 is MRHNA and CDR2 is SNTAGT. This CDR3 is 15 amino acids long. Written as DNA, the CDR3 is TGTGCCAGCAGTGACGGGGGAGGTTTTACAGATGAGCAGTTCTTC. The encoded protein is CASSDGGGFTDEQFF.

The chain combines TRBV19 with TRBJ1-2, with 7 bases that match TRBD1. The CDR3 spans 12 residues. Trimming removed 5 bases from V and 8 bases from J; junction bases left unmatched: 5. Germline V gene sequence: CDR1 LNHDA, CDR2 SQIVND (reference sequence). CDR3 in amino acids: CASSSTGLGYTF. The CDR3 coding sequence is TGTGCCAGTAGTTCGACAGGGCTCGGCTACACCTTC.

This clone was detected only once. The genes are TRBV6-5 and TRBJ1-4; D is possibly TRBD1 (5 bases). The ends were cut back, 4 bases at V and 11 bases at J, with 14 bases in the middle. Per the germline V gene, CDR1 is MNHEY and CDR2 is SVGAGI. This CDR3 has 13 residues. Here the CDR3 DNA reads TGTGCCAGCAGTTCCAGGACAAATGGGAAACTGTTTTTT. Encoded protein: CASSSRTNGKLFF.

The gene calls are TRBV5-1 and TRBJ2-2; no definite D call. Germline V CDR1 and CDR2: SGHRS, YFSETQ. CDR3 length: 16 residues. V lost 2 bases and J 3 bases, leaving 14 bases between the germline ends. The CDR3 sequence: CASSFLGRTDTGELFF. The CDR3 nucleotides are TGCGCCAGCAGCTTTTTAGGACGGACCGACACCGGGGAGCTGTTTTTT.

Worth noting for this clone: Because the CDR3's place on the DNA is in doubt, the DNA is left out and the CDR3 is given as listed by TCRdb. The genes are TRBV28 and TRBJ1-1; the tabulated D call, TRBD1, remains unverified against the DNA. CDR1 and CDR2 from the germline V gene are MDHEN and SYDVKM. Inclusive of both ends, the CDR3 amounts to 13 amino acids. CDR3 region: CASILVGGTEAFF.

The chain has TRBV2 and TRBJ2-2, with 7 bases that match TRBD1. There are 15 residues in the CDR3. The trim removed 5 bases at V and 4 bases at J, leaving 7 bases unmatched. CDR1 and CDR2 from the germline V gene are SNHLY and FYNNEI. The CDR3 reads CASSPVAGGTGELFF. The CDR3 DNA follows: TGTGCCAGCAGTCCCGTAGCAGGGGGCACCGGGGAGCTGTTTTTT.

This rearrangement joins TRBV12-3 or TRBV12-4 to TRBJ1-2; D gene unclear. V was cut by 1 base and J by 6 bases, with 9 bases left in between. The CDR3 has 13 amino acids. The CDR3 nucleotides read TGTGCCAGCAGTTTAGGGCGAGTTGATGGCTACACCTTC. It yields the protein CASSLGRVDGYTF.

The rearrangement joins TRBV2 to TRBJ2-5; D is ambiguous. Germline V lookup: CDR1 SNHLY, CDR2 FYNNEI. This CDR3 is 14 amino acids long. Trimming cost V 2 bases and J 5 bases, with 12 bases left between them. Here the CDR3 reads CASSEYGPVETQYF. DNA of the CDR3: TGTGCCAGCAGTGAATATGGGCCAGTGGAGACCCAGTACTTC.

This clone has only a few counts. The gene calls are TRBV4-3 and TRBJ2-1, with D possibly matching TRBD2 (5 bases). Germline V gene sequence: CDR1 LGHNA, CDR2 YSLEER. This CDR3 is built from 17 residues. Deletions cut 3 bases from V and 3 bases from J, with 18 bases between. DNA for the CDR3: TGCGCCAGCAGCCATCACCTCGAGGGTTCGGTCTACAATGAGCAGTTCTTC. Its protein product is CASSHHLEGSVYNEQFF.

The V call is TRBV27, the J call TRBJ2-7; D may be TRBD2 (5 bases). Trimming shortened V by 3 bases and J by 3 bases, and 9 bases separated the two germline ends. The germline V gene has CDR1 MNHEY and CDR2 SMNVEV (reference sequence). The CDR3 runs 13 residues. The CDR3 DNA reads as TGTGCCAGCAGTTTCGGGGTAGACTACGAGCAGTACTTC. It encodes CASSFGVDYEQYF.